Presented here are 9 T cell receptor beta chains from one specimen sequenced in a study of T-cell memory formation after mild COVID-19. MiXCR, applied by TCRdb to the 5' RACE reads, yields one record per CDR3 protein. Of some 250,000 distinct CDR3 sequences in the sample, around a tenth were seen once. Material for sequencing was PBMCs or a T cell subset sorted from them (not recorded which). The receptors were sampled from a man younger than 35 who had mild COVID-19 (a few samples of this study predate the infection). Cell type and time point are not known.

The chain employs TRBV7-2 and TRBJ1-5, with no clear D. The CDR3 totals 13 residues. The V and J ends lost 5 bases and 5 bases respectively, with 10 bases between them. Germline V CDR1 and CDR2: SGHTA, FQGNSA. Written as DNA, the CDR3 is TGTGCCAGCAGCAATCGAAGGGATCAGCCCCAGCATTTT. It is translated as CASSNRRDQPQHF.

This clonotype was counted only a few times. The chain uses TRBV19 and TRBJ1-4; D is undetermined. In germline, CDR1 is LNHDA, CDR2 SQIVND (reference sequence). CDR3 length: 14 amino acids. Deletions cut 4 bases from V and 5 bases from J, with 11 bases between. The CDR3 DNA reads TGTGCCAGTAGTAGAGGACGGGAAAATGAAAAACTGTTTTTT. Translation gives CASSRGRENEKLFF.

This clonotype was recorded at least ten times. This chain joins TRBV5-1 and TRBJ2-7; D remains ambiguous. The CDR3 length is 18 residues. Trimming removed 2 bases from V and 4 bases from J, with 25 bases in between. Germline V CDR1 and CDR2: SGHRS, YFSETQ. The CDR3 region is CASSFMWASDPGAYEQYF. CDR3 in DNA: TGCGCCAGCAGCTTTATGTGGGCCTCTGATCCCGGAGCGTACGAGCAGTACTTC.

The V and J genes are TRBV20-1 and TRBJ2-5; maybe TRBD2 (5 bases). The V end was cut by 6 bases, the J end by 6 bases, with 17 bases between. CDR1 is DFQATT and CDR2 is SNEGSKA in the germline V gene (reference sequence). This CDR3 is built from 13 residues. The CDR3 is CSAADPGRKTQYF. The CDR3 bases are TGCAGTGCGGCCGACCCGGGAAGAAAGACCCAGTACTTC.

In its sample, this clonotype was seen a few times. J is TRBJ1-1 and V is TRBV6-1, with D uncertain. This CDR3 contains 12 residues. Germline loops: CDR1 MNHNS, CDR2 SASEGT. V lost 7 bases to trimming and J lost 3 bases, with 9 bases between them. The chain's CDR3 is CASINWYTEAFF. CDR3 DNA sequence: TGTGCCAGCATCAATTGGTACACTGAAGCTTTCTTT.

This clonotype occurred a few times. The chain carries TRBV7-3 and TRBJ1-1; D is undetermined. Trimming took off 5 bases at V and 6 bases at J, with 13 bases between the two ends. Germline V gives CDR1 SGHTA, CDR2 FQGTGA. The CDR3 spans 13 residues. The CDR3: CASSPGSRAEAFF. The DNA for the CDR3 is TGTGCCAGCAGCCCCGGTTCACGGGCTGAAGCTTTCTTT.

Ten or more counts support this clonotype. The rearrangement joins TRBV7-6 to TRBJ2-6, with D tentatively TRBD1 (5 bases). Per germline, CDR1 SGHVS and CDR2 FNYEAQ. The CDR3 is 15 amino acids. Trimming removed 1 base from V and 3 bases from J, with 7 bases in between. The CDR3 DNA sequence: TGTGCCAGCAGCTTAGGGACACTTGGGGCCAACGTCCTGACTTTC. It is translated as CASSLGTLGANVLTF.

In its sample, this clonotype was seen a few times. CDR3 DNA: TGTGCCAGCAGTGAATCTGCTAGCGGGGGACCAAGCACAGATACGCAGTATTTT. Protein: CASSESASGGPSTDTQYF. The rearrangement uses TRBV25-1 and TRBJ2-3; 10 nucleotides agree with TRBD2. Germline assignment: CDR1 MGHDK and CDR2 SYGVNS. V shed 1 base, J shed 0 bases, and the junction held 7 bases outside the gene matches. CDR3 length: 18 residues. Based on the CDR3 plus reference TRBV25-1 and TRBJ2-3, the full variable domain is EADIYQTPRYLVIGTGKKITLECSQTMGHDKMYWYQQDPGMELHLIHYSYGVNSTEKGDLSSESTVSRIRTEHFPLTLESARPSHTSQYLCASSESASGGPSTDTQYFGPGTRLTVL.

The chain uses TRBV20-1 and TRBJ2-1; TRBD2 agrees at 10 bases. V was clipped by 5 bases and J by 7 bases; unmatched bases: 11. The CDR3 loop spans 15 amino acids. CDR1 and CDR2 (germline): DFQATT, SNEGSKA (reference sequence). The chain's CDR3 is CSAGESGGAINEQFF. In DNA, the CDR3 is TGCAGTGCTGGGGAAAGCGGGGGGGCCATAAATGAGCAGTTCTTC.